These 23 T cell receptor beta chains were sequenced from one sample in a study of T cells after yellow fever vaccination. TCRdb called the 5' RACE reads again in MiXCR, with one record for every CDR3 protein. The profile shows 170,000 or so distinct CDR3 sequences, roughly a tenth of them singletons. This sample comprised CD8+ T cells sorted from PBMCs, obtained 45 days after the yellow fever booster vaccination. The origin of the receptors is a man between 18 and 35 years old who received the YFV17D yellow fever vaccine.

This clonotype appeared a few times. The chain has TRBV27 and TRBJ2-3; 10 positions match TRBD2. The J segment lost 0 bases and the V segment lost 8 bases, leaving 14 bases of the junction unmatched. Germline-derived CDR1 and CDR2 are MNHEY and SMNVEV (reference sequence). The CDR3 is 18 residues long. The CDR3 DNA sequence: TGTGCCAGCCTGCCTTTGGGGGCTAGCGGGGGTAGCACAGATACGCAGTATTTT. Translating gives CASLPLGASGGSTDTQYF.

This chain connects TRBV20-1 to TRBJ1-2; D is unresolved. Germline assignment: CDR1 DFQATT and CDR2 SNEGSKA (reference sequence). This CDR3 region has 11 residues. Trimming left V 5 bases short and J 8 bases short, with 12 bases between. This chain's CDR3 is CSAGGDRGYTF. DNA of the CDR3: TGCAGTGCTGGCGGGGATCGCGGCTACACCTTC.

The chain combines TRBV5-4 with TRBJ1-2; the D gene is possibly TRBD1 (6 bases). The germline V and J ends were trimmed by 1 base and 4 bases, with 14 bases remaining between them. The CDR3 consists of 15 residues. CDR1 and CDR2 (germline): SGHNT, YYREEE (reference sequence). In DNA form, the CDR3 reads TGTGCCAGCAGCTTGAACCCCGGACAGTCCTATGGCTACACCTTC. Translated, it gives CASSLNPGQSYGYTF.

J is TRBJ1-1 and V is TRBV6-5; D uncertain. The CDR3 totals 13 residues. V was cut by 2 bases and J by 8 bases, with 12 bases left in between. The germline V gene has CDR1 MNHEY and CDR2 SVGAGI. CDR3: CASSYGPSGEAFF. The CDR3 region has the DNA TGTGCCAGCAGTTACGGTCCTTCTGGAGAAGCTTTCTTT.

V and J are TRBV19 and TRBJ2-1, with no clear D. V was shortened by 3 bases and J by 9 bases, with 6 bases between the two germline ends. Germline CDR1 reads LNHDA; CDR2 reads SQIVND (reference sequence). The CDR3 is 11 amino acids. CDR3 in DNA: TGTGCCAGTAGTATTACCCGTGAGCAGTTCTTC. Translated, it gives CASSITREQFF.

The sample holds a few counts of this clonotype. The chain joins TRBV27 to TRBJ1-2; 9 bases agree with TRBD1. Germline V CDR1 and CDR2: MNHEY, SMNVEV (reference sequence). The CDR3 contains 13 residues. V lost 5 bases to trimming and J lost 7 bases; unmatched junction nucleotides: 5. CDR3 coding DNA: TGTGCCAGCAGTGCCGGGACAGGGTTTGGCTACACCTTC. This sequence encodes CASSAGTGFGYTF.

This clonotype was observed many times. The chain uses TRBV7-9 and TRBJ2-7; the D is unclear. The germline gives CDR1 SEHNR, CDR2 FQNEAQ (reference sequence). Trimming stripped 6 bases from V and 4 bases from J, with 10 bases between. The CDR3 contains 12 residues. The CDR3 region has the DNA TGTGCCAGCAGAGGGCTGGAGTACGAGCAGTACGTC. Translating it yields CASRGLEYEQYV.

This clonotype appeared many times. V usage is TRBV12-3 or TRBV12-4 and J usage is TRBJ2-2, with TRBD1 as a possible D gene (6 bases). V lost 3 bases to trimming and J lost 0 bases, with 8 bases between them. The CDR3 extends over 15 amino acids. The CDR3 DNA reads TGTGCCAGCAGTTTGGGGACACCGAACACCGGGGAGCTGTTTTTT. This gives the protein CASSLGTPNTGELFF.

V usage is TRBV19 and J usage is TRBJ2-7, with no clear D. V dropped 0 bases and J dropped 5 bases, with 8 bases sitting between them. Germline lookup yields CDR1 LNHDA and CDR2 SQIVND (reference sequence). This CDR3 has 13 amino acids. The chain's CDR3 is CASSIDVIHEQYF. DNA of the CDR3: TGTGCCAGTAGTATAGATGTGATCCACGAGCAGTACTTC. Variable domain in full (rest from reference TRBV19 and TRBJ2-7): DGGITQSPKYLFRKEGQNVTLSCEQNLNHDAMYWYRQDPGQGLRLIYYSQIVNDFQKGDIAEGYSVSREKKESFPLTVTSAQKNPTAFYLCASSIDVIHEQYFGPGTRLTVT.

There are a few counts of this clonotype. The chain joins TRBV6-2 or TRBV6-3 to TRBJ2-3; D possibly uses TRBD1 or TRBD2 (5 bases each). Trimming took 4 bases from V and 1 from J, leaving 12 bases between them. The CDR3 is made up of 15 amino acids. Looked up from germline, CDR1 is MNHEY and CDR2 is SVGEGT. The CDR3: CASSSTARGTDTQYF. CDR3 nucleotides: TGTGCCAGCAGTTCGACAGCGCGGGGCACAGATACGCAGTATTTT.

This clonotype occurred many times. The V gene is TRBV5-1, the J gene TRBJ2-1; possibly TRBD1 for D (5 bases). The CDR3 is 13 amino acids. Trimming stripped 2 bases from V and 8 bases from J, with 11 bases between. Germline assignment: CDR1 SGHRS and CDR2 YFSETQ. CDR3 region: CASSFGQGDEQFF. The CDR3, as DNA: TGCGCCAGCAGCTTCGGGCAGGGCGATGAGCAGTTCTTC.

This clonotype has a handful of counts. The rearrangement uses TRBV4-1 and TRBJ1-5; D remains unclear. Germline-derived CDR1 and CDR2 are MGHRA and YSYEKL. Trimming took 0 bases from V and 1 from J, leaving 13 bases between them. This CDR3 is built from 17 residues. CDR3 amino acids: CASSQDAGSDSNQPQHF. Written as DNA, the CDR3 is TGCGCCAGCAGCCAAGATGCAGGTTCGGACAGCAATCAGCCCCAGCATTTT.

The gene calls are TRBV4-1 and TRBJ1-5, with a weak D call TRBD1 (5 bases). The CDR3 covers 15 residues. Trimming left V 3 bases short and J 4 bases short, with 13 bases between. Germline values: CDR1 MGHRA, CDR2 YSYEKL. CDR3: CASSQAGTENQPQHF. For the CDR3, the DNA is TGCGCCAGCAGCCAGGCCGGGACGGAAAATCAGCCCCAGCATTTT.

This clonotype has at least ten counts. The rearrangement joins TRBV5-1 to TRBJ2-4; 8 nucleotides match TRBD1. The CDR3 has 14 residues. Germline loops: CDR1 SGHRS, CDR2 YFSETQ. J was trimmed by 8 bases and V by 5 bases; bases with no gene match: 9. CDR3 amino acids: CASRDRGFGDIQYF. In nucleotides, the CDR3 is TGCGCCAGCAGAGACAGGGGTTTCGGTGACATTCAGTACTTC.

This clonotype was observed a handful of times. This chain links TRBV27 with TRBJ1-2; D is undetermined. This CDR3 is 15 amino acids long. Germline lookup yields CDR1 MNHEY and CDR2 SMNVEV (reference sequence). The V end lost 0 bases, the J end lost 2 bases, and 10 bases lay between the germline ends. Written as DNA, the CDR3 is TGTGCCAGCAGTTTATCTATAAAGGCGAACTATGGCTACACCTTC. This sequence encodes CASSLSIKANYGYTF.

This clonotype was detected many times. V and J are TRBV29-1 and TRBJ2-3; TRBD1 aligns across 8 bases. J was trimmed by 5 bases and V by 2 bases; bases with no gene match: 6. Germline CDR1 reads SQVTM; CDR2 reads ANQGSEA. The CDR3 has 14 amino acids. The CDR3 loop reads CSVEYRGRGDTQYF. The CDR3 nucleotides are TGCAGCGTTGAATACAGGGGGAGAGGAGATACGCAGTATTTT.

V gene TRBV28 combines with J gene TRBJ1-1; no clear D. The ends were cut back, 1 base at V and 1 base at J, with 7 bases in the middle. The CDR3 totals 14 residues. Germline assignment: CDR1 MDHEN and CDR2 SYDVKM. CDR3 bases: TGTGCCAGCAGTTTATACCACCGGAACACTGAAGCTTTCTTT. Translated: CASSLYHRNTEAFF.

This clonotype has more than one count but fewer than ten. This chain connects TRBV11-2 to TRBJ1-1; unclear D gene. The CDR3 runs to 11 residues. Germline V gene data show CDR1 as SGHAT and CDR2 as FQNNGV. The ends were cut back, 0 bases at V and 6 bases at J, with 2 bases in the middle. The CDR3 here is CASSLDPEAFF. The CDR3 DNA follows: TGTGCCAGCAGCTTAGATCCTGAAGCTTTCTTT.

The chain uses TRBV15 and TRBJ1-2; TRBD1 aligns across 8 bases. CDR1 and CDR2 from the germline V gene are LNHNV and YYDKDF (reference sequence). With 4 bases clipped from V and 1 base from J, the junction kept 5 bases outside the gene matches. CDR3 length: 15 residues. In DNA, the CDR3 is TGTGCCACCAGCACCGACAGGGGCGGTAACTATGGCTACACCTTC. Protein product: CATSTDRGGNYGYTF. Complete variable domain (other parts from reference TRBV15 and TRBJ1-2): DAMVIQNPRYQVTQFGKPVTLSCSQTLNHNVMYWYQQKSSQAPKLLFHYYDKDFNNEADTPDNFQSRRPNTSFCFLDIRSPGLGDTAMYLCATSTDRGGNYGYTFGSGTRLTVV.

This chain uses TRBV6-1 with TRBJ1-5; a possible D gene is TRBD1 (6 bases). The V and J ends lost 6 bases and 2 bases respectively, with 17 bases between them. Germline-derived CDR1 and CDR2 are MNHNS and SASEGT. The CDR3 is 16 residues long. CDR3 in amino acids: CASSLLRGGGNQPQHF. CDR3 in DNA: TGTGCCAGCAGCCTCCTCAGGGGAGGAGGCAATCAGCCCCAGCATTTT.

This clonotype was recorded a few times. The chain joins TRBV4-2 to TRBJ2-4; TRBD1 matches at 10 bases. Germline CDR1 reads LGHNA; CDR2 reads YNFKEQ. With 3 bases clipped from V and 0 bases from J, the junction kept 17 bases outside the gene matches. The CDR3 is made up of 21 amino acids. CDR3: CASSHLGGRDRGEIAKNIQYF. The DNA of the CDR3 is TGTGCCAGCAGCCATCTTGGGGGTCGGGACAGGGGTGAAATAGCCAAAAACATTCAGTACTTC.

This clonotype has a count of ten or more. The chain has TRBV7-8 and TRBJ2-1, with D perhaps matching TRBD2 (5 bases). Trimming pared 0 bases from V and 0 bases from J, leaving 9 bases between. The germline gives CDR1 SGHVS, CDR2 FQNEAQ. The CDR3 covers 16 residues. CDR3 region: CASSLASGSSYNEQFF. Written as DNA, the CDR3 is TGTGCCAGCAGCTTAGCGAGTGGGAGCTCCTACAATGAGCAGTTCTTC.

The V gene is TRBV5-1, the J gene TRBJ2-1; 8 bases fit TRBD2. The CDR3 covers 16 residues. Germline CDR1 reads SGHRS; CDR2 reads YFSETQ. J gave up 2 bases and V 1 base, and 5 bases lay outside the gene matches. The CDR3 sequence: CASSLRISGAYNEQFF. CDR3 DNA sequence: TGCGCCAGCAGCTTGCGTATTAGCGGGGCCTACAATGAGCAGTTCTTC. Full variable domain (remainder filled in from reference TRBV5-1 and TRBJ2-1): KAGVTQTPRYLIKTRGQQVTLSCSPISGHRSVSWYQQTPGQGLQFLFEYFSETQRNKGNFPGRFSGRQFSNSRSEMNVSTLELGDSALYLCASSLRISGAYNEQFFGPGTRLTVL.